A single sample gave rise to the 21 T cell receptor beta chains below, sequenced in a study of blood T cell repertoires in COVID-19. Clones were read by immunoSEQ multiplex PCR, and TCRdb kept only the in-frame ones, dropping some. Of fewer than 300,000 clones listed, approximately 87% are singletons. Specimen: peripheral blood. The source is a woman in her thirties with COVID-19, enrolled during active disease.

DNA of the CDR3: TGTGCCAGCGGCCCCACTAGCGGGGAGTACGAGCAGTACTTC. It encodes CASGPTSGEYEQYF. The genes are TRBV3-1 (or the pseudogene TRBV3-2) and TRBJ2-7, with 10 bases identical to TRBD2. The ends lost 8 bases at V and 4 bases at J; junction bases unmatched: 8. CDR1 LGHDT and CDR2 YNNKEL come from the germline V gene (reference sequence). The CDR3 extends over 14 amino acids.

The V gene is TRBV7-8, the J gene TRBJ2-6, with D uncertain. Germline V gene sequence: CDR1 SGHVS, CDR2 FQNEAQ. This CDR3 contains 17 residues. The germline V and J ends were trimmed by 5 bases and 0 bases, with 14 bases remaining between them. The CDR3 DNA reads TGTGCCAGCAGCCCCCGGGTCGAACCCTCTGGGGCCAACGTCCTGACTTTC. It encodes CASSPRVEPSGANVLTF.

The J gene is TRBJ2-7, the V gene TRBV24-1; 8 positions match TRBD1. The CDR3 is 13 residues long. The V gene end was trimmed by 7 bases and the J gene end by 0 bases; junction bases not matched to a gene: 1. Per germline, CDR1 KGHDR and CDR2 SFDVKD. CDR3 sequence (DNA): TGTGCCACCAGGGGGACAGGCTCCTACGAGCAGTACTTC. Translation: CATRGTGSYEQYF.

The V call is TRBV12-3 or TRBV12-4, the J call TRBJ1-3; no firm D call. Trimming cost V 5 bases and J 10 bases, with 6 bases left between them. This CDR3 spans 10 amino acids. The CDR3 here is CASSGPTIYF. The CDR3 region has the DNA TGTGCCAGCAGTGGCCCGACCATATATTTT.

V gene TRBV2 combines with J gene TRBJ1-1; D might be TRBD1 (6 bases). CDR1 and CDR2 from the germline V gene are SNHLY and FYNNEI. The CDR3 is 13 amino acids. Trimming pared 6 bases from V and 4 bases from J, leaving 12 bases between. The chain's CDR3 is CASRGTKGTEAFF. The CDR3 bases are TGTGCCAGCAGGGGGACAAAGGGCACTGAAGCTTTCTTT.

CDR3 bases: TGTGCCAGCTCACCGTTACTCACAGGGGACAACGAGCAGTACTTC. It codes for CASSPLLTGDNEQYF. The chain recombines TRBV18 with TRBJ2-7; the match to TRBD1 covers 7 bases. The CDR3 covers 15 residues. Germline V CDR1 and CDR2: KGHSH, LQKENI. The V segment lost 3 bases and the J segment 5 bases; nucleotides outside the gene matches: 10.

This chain links TRBV19 with TRBJ1-1, with a weak D call TRBD1 (5 bases). Germline V lookup: CDR1 LNHDA, CDR2 SQIVND (reference sequence). This CDR3 spans 14 amino acids. V was cut by 8 bases and J by 6 bases, with 19 bases left in between. CDR3 sequence (DNA): TGTGCCAGTCAATCTCAGGGAAGACACGCTGAAGCTTTCTTT. The encoded protein is CASQSQGRHAEAFF.

This clone was seen a single time. The rearrangement joins TRBV5-4 to TRBJ2-3; tentatively, D is TRBD2 (5 bases). Trimming took 1 base from V and 2 from J, leaving 8 bases between them. Germline V gives CDR1 SGHNT, CDR2 YYREEE (reference sequence). This CDR3 spans 14 amino acids. The CDR3 protein is CASSLQLDTDTQYF. In DNA, the CDR3 is TGTGCCAGCAGCTTGCAACTAGACACAGATACGCAGTATTTT.

The chain combines TRBV5-1 with TRBJ1-5; 7 positions match TRBD1. Trimming took 2 bases from V and 3 from J; bases not matched to a gene: 5. CDR3 length: 15 amino acids. From germline, CDR1 is SGHRS and CDR2 YFSETQ. The CDR3 is CASSLGGTYNQPQHF. The CDR3 region has the DNA TGCGCCAGCAGCTTAGGGGGCACGTACAATCAGCCCCAGCATTTT.

The chain carries TRBV29-1 and TRBJ2-7, with 9 bases aligning to TRBD2. This CDR3 has 14 amino acids. The germline V gene has CDR1 SQVTM and CDR2 ANQGSEA. Trimming removed 7 bases from V and 2 bases from J; junction bases left unmatched: 9. In DNA, the CDR3 is TGCAGCGCGAAGACTAGCGGCAATACCTACGAGCAGTACTTC. Translating it yields CSAKTSGNTYEQYF.

The chain links TRBV11-3 to TRBJ2-6; possibly TRBD1 for D (6 bases). The CDR3 has 15 residues. Deletions cut 6 bases from V and 0 bases from J, with 9 bases between. Germline V gene data show CDR1 as SGHNT and CDR2 as YENEEA. CDR3 sequence: CASSKDSSGANVLTF. The CDR3 region has the DNA TGTGCCAGCAGTAAGGACAGCTCTGGGGCCAACGTCCTGACTTTC.

The V gene is TRBV4-1, the J gene TRBJ2-7; the match to TRBD2 covers 13 bases. The CDR3 spans 16 residues. V dropped 3 bases and J dropped 2; count of bases not matched to a gene: 4. Germline V gene lookup returns CDR1 MGHRA and CDR2 YSYEKL. CDR3 coding DNA: TGCGCCAGCAGCCATCCCGGGACTAGCGGGGCCTACGAGCAGTACTTC. Translating it yields CASSHPGTSGAYEQYF.

This rearrangement joins TRBV5-4 to TRBJ2-5; 9 positions match TRBD1. Germline V gene lookup returns CDR1 SGHNT and CDR2 YYREEE (reference sequence). The trim removed 3 bases at V and 0 bases at J, leaving 9 bases unmatched. The CDR3 covers 17 residues. CDR3 region: CASSSGTGKEDQETQYF. The CDR3 nucleotides are TGTGCCAGCAGCTCCGGGACAGGGAAGGAGGACCAAGAGACCCAGTACTTC.

The CDR3 DNA follows: TGTGCCAGCAGCCACGCCAGGGCGGGGCCCTACGAGCAGTACTTC. Its protein is CASSHARAGPYEQYF. The chain has TRBV5-4 and TRBJ2-7; weak D call: TRBD2 (6 bases). This CDR3 has 15 residues. The germline V gene has CDR1 SGHNT and CDR2 YYREEE (reference sequence). Between the trimmed V and J ends, which lost 4 bases and 2 bases, there was a span of 16 bases.

This rearrangement joins TRBV20-1 to TRBJ1-2, with unresolved D. This CDR3 is built from 13 residues. Germline V gene lookup returns CDR1 DFQATT and CDR2 SNEGSKA (reference sequence). Trimming stripped 3 bases from V and 1 base from J, with 9 bases between. The CDR3 protein is CSASNSLNYGYTF. CDR3 sequence (DNA): TGCAGTGCTAGTAACAGCCTTAACTATGGCTACACCTTC.

The rearrangement uses TRBV27 and TRBJ1-1; perhaps TRBD1 as D (5 bases). V was pared by 2 bases and J by 10 bases, with 14 bases between. The V gene's germline CDR1 is MNHEY and CDR2 SMNVEV (reference sequence). CDR3 length: 13 residues. Here the CDR3 reads CASSLGGAYRAFF. The CDR3 region has the DNA TGTGCCAGCAGTTTAGGTGGGGCCTATCGAGCTTTCTTT.

The rearrangement joins TRBV5-1 to TRBJ2-7; maybe TRBD1 (7 bases). V dropped 0 bases and J dropped 5 bases, with 12 bases sitting between them. This CDR3 has 14 amino acids. From germline, CDR1 is SGHRS and CDR2 YFSETQ. The CDR3 reads CASSLVAGGNEQYF. Written as DNA, the CDR3 is TGCGCCAGCAGCTTGGTGGCAGGGGGGAACGAGCAGTACTTC.

This sequence joins TRBV10-2 and TRBJ1-2; the D is unclear. CDR1 WSHSY and CDR2 SAAADI come from the germline V gene. This CDR3 is built from 13 residues. V was shortened by 6 bases and J by 7 bases, with 15 bases between the two germline ends. Here the CDR3 reads CASRPRIEGGYTF. CDR3 in DNA: TGCGCCAGCAGGCCCCGCATCGAGGGTGGCTACACCTTC.

The rearrangement uses TRBV6-6 and TRBJ2-1; a possible D gene is TRBD2 (5 bases). Germline CDR1 is MNHNY and CDR2 is SVGAGI (reference sequence). The CDR3 has 10 residues. The V gene lost 8 bases and the J gene lost 6 bases, with 5 bases spanning the gap. Here the CDR3 DNA reads TGTGCCAGCGGAGGCAATGAGCAGTTCTTC. Its protein product is CASGGNEQFF.

V is TRBV5-4 and J is TRBJ1-1; TRBD1 agrees at 9 bases. V lost 6 bases, J lost 8 bases, and 11 bases stayed unmatched. The CDR3 spans 14 residues. Germline-derived CDR1 and CDR2 are SGHNT and YYREEE (reference sequence). The CDR3, as DNA: TGTGCCAGCACCACCGGGACAGGGAGTAGAGAAGCTTTCTTT. Residues: CASTTGTGSREAFF.

The rearrangement joins TRBV5-1 to TRBJ2-2, with TRBD1 matching over 7 bases. CDR1 is SGHRS and CDR2 is YFSETQ in the germline V gene. V shed 4 bases and J 5 bases; nucleotides not matched to a gene: 14. This CDR3 has 17 residues. CDR3 nucleotide sequence: TGCGCCAGCAGCCCCGAAGGGAAGGGGGCTATAACCGGGGAGCTGTTTTTT. Translating gives CASSPEGKGAITGELFF. The variable domain in full, with the rest retrieved from reference TRBV5-1 and TRBJ2-2, is KAGVTQTPRYLIKTRGQQVTLSCSPISGHRSVSWYQQTPGQGLQFLFEYFSETQRNKGNFPGRFSGRQFSNSRSEMNVSTLELGDSALYLCASSPEGKGAITGELFFGEGSRLTVL.